The 22 T cell receptor beta chains listed next were all sequenced from one sample in a study of Tregs in tolerant kidney transplant recipients. Libraries were prepared by immunoSEQ multiplex PCR; TCRdb keeps only in-frame clonotypes and omits some of them. The sample lists some 250,000 clones, approximately 84% occurring once. The sequenced material came from CD4+ T cells from blood. All receptors come from a human donor in good health.

V usage is TRBV5-1 and J usage is TRBJ1-2; weak D call: TRBD1 (6 bases). Germline CDR1 reads SGHRS; CDR2 reads YFSETQ. V lost 3 bases and J lost 7, with 16 bases in between. This CDR3 region has 14 residues. The CDR3: CASSSRSGASGYTF. CDR3 nucleotides: TGCGCCAGCAGCTCGCGGTCGGGGGCAAGTGGCTACACCTTC.

V gene TRBV7-9 combines with J gene TRBJ1-1; 8 bases match TRBD1. There are 15 residues in the CDR3. With 3 bases clipped from V and 4 bases from J, the junction kept 7 bases outside the gene matches. CDR1 is SEHNR and CDR2 is FQNEAQ in the germline V gene (reference sequence). CDR3 sequence (DNA): TGTGCCAGCAGCTTGCTGACAGGGGTAGGCACTGAAGCTTTCTTT. This sequence encodes CASSLLTGVGTEAFF.

The chain links TRBV19 to TRBJ1-4, with TRBD1 matching 9 bases. The germline V gene encodes CDR1 LNHDA and CDR2 SQIVND (reference sequence). The CDR3 totals 16 residues. V gave up 5 bases and J gave up 7 bases; unmatched junction bases: 11. CDR3 sequence: CASSPGTGTGSEKLFF. The CDR3 DNA is TGTGCCAGTAGTCCGGGGACCGGGACAGGGAGTGAAAAACTGTTTTTT. The full variable domain, its missing parts supplied by reference TRBV19 and TRBJ1-4, is DGGITQSPKYLFRKEGQNVTLSCEQNLNHDAMYWYRQDPGQGLRLIYYSQIVNDFQKGDIAEGYSVSREKKESFPLTVTSAQKNPTAFYLCASSPGTGTGSEKLFFGSGTQLSVL.

CDR3 sequence (DNA): TGTGCCAGCAGTTCGAGGTTAGGGGCCGGTCAGCCCCAGCATTTT. Amino acid sequence: CASSSRLGAGQPQHF. The J gene is TRBJ1-5, the V gene TRBV6-5; D is possibly TRBD1 (5 bases). Trimming took off 4 bases at V and 6 bases at J, with 16 bases between the two ends. Per germline, CDR1 MNHEY and CDR2 SVGAGI. This CDR3 spans 15 amino acids.

The rearrangement joins TRBV27 to TRBJ1-4; no firm D call. Trimming stripped 5 bases from V and 4 bases from J, with 8 bases between. Germline CDR1 reads MNHEY; CDR2 reads SMNVEV (reference sequence). CDR3 length equals 13 residues. CDR3 amino acids: CASSGYGNEKLFF. The CDR3 DNA follows: TGTGCCAGCAGTGGGTACGGTAATGAAAAACTGTTTTTT. The full variable domain, its missing parts supplied by reference TRBV27 and TRBJ1-4, is EAQVTQNPRYLITVTGKKLTVTCSQNMNHEYMSWYRQDPGLGLRQIYYSMNVEVTDKGDVPEGYKVSRKEKRNFPLILESPSPNQTSLYFCASSGYGNEKLFFGSGTQLSVL.

The chain combines TRBV4-1 with TRBJ1-4; possibly TRBD1 for D (6 bases). This CDR3 has 16 residues. From germline, CDR1 is MGHRA and CDR2 YSYEKL. The V and J ends lost 4 bases and 8 bases respectively, with 20 bases between them. DNA for the CDR3: TGCGCCAGCAGCCGGCGCAGGGGCACAGAGGGGGAAAAACTGTTTTTT. It yields the protein CASSRRRGTEGEKLFF.

The chain has TRBV6-1 and TRBJ1-5; D is unclear. V lost 5 bases, J lost 4 bases, and 12 bases lay in between. The CDR3 has 14 residues. Germline V gene sequence: CDR1 MNHNS, CDR2 SASEGT. CDR3 loop: CASSPRAPNQPQHF. For the CDR3, the DNA is TGTGCCAGCAGTCCCCGGGCCCCTAATCAGCCCCAGCATTTT.

The J gene is TRBJ2-1, the V gene TRBV7-2; D remains unclear. The CDR3 runs 13 residues. Germline loops: CDR1 SGHTA, CDR2 FQGNSA. V shed 2 bases and J shed 5 bases, with 7 bases lying between them. CDR3 region: CASSLRLDNEQFF. The CDR3 DNA reads as TGTGCCAGCAGCTTAAGGCTGGACAATGAGCAGTTCTTC. Complete variable domain (other parts from reference TRBV7-2 and TRBJ2-1): GAGVSQSPSNKVTEKGKDVELRCDPISGHTALYWYRQSLGQGLEFLIYFQGNSAPDKSGLPSDRFSAERTGGSVSTLTIQRTQQEDSAVYLCASSLRLDNEQFFGPGTRLTVL.

As to this clone: The junction and the germline gene differ at one end; a read error may be behind it. DNA of the CDR3: TGTGCTAGCAGCCCCCGTCCCGGGCCCCAAGAGACCCAGTACTTC. It specifies CASSPRPGPQETQYF. The J gene is TRBJ2-5, the V gene TRBV7-7; D is uncertain. This CDR3 is 15 amino acids long. Germline lookup yields CDR1 SSHAT and CDR2 FNYEAQ (reference sequence).

The chain combines TRBV4-1 with TRBJ1-5, with D tentatively TRBD1 (6 bases). V shed 5 bases and J shed 0 bases, with 11 bases lying between them. The CDR3 sequence is 15 residues long. Germline V lookup: CDR1 MGHRA, CDR2 YSYEKL. CDR3 loop: CASSTQGSSNQPQHF. The CDR3 coding sequence is TGCGCCAGCAGCACACAGGGAAGTAGCAATCAGCCCCAGCATTTT.

The CDR3 DNA reads as TGTGCCTCGGGGGCTTATGGGGGCTACACCTTC. Translation: CASGAYGGYTF. The chain couples TRBV30 to TRBJ1-2; D possibly corresponds to TRBD1 (6 bases). The V end was cut by 7 bases, the J end by 8 bases, with 14 bases between. The CDR3 contains 11 residues. The V gene's germline CDR1 is GTSNPN and CDR2 SVGIG (reference sequence).

The chain couples TRBV30 to TRBJ2-7; D might be TRBD1 (5 bases). The CDR3 is 14 amino acids. From germline, CDR1 is GTSNPN and CDR2 SVGIG (reference sequence). Trimming cost V 0 bases and J 0 bases, with 9 bases left between them. The CDR3, as DNA: TGTGCCTGGAGTGTACATGACAGCTCCTACGAGCAGTACTTC. Protein product: CAWSVHDSSYEQYF.

V is TRBV10-3 and J is TRBJ2-1; 10 bases are shared with TRBD2. Germline assignment: CDR1 ENHRY and CDR2 SYGVKD. The J segment lost 5 bases and the V segment lost 6 bases, leaving 4 bases of the junction unmatched. The CDR3 extends over 14 amino acids. The CDR3 region has the DNA TGTGCCATCAGACGGACTAGCGGAGACAATGAGCAGTTCTTC. This encodes CAIRRTSGDNEQFF.

This rearrangement joins TRBV2 to TRBJ2-7; D is uncertain. The CDR3 loop spans 15 amino acids. Germline values: CDR1 SNHLY, CDR2 FYNNEI. The V end lost 9 bases, the J end lost 0 bases, and 18 bases lay between the germline ends. CDR3 coding DNA: TGTGCCAGGCTCCCGGCGTGGGTAGGCTCCTACGAGCAGTACTTC. As protein: CARLPAWVGSYEQYF.

The rearrangement joins TRBV19 to TRBJ1-2, with D unclear. The CDR3 spans 14 residues. CDR1 and CDR2 from the germline V gene are LNHDA and SQIVND (reference sequence). V was shortened by 5 bases and J by 5 bases, with 15 bases between the two germline ends. In nucleotides, the CDR3 is TGTGCCAGTAGTTCCGGATCTGCTTCTTATGGCTACACCTTC. Translation: CASSSGSASYGYTF.

This clone has a single count. Other nucleotide sequences in the sample specify the same CDR3. This chain uses TRBV30 with TRBJ2-2; 15 nucleotides align to TRBD2. The CDR3 consists of 18 residues. Germline CDR1 GTSNPN, CDR2 SVGIG (reference sequence). V lost 2 bases, J lost 3 bases, and 7 bases stayed unmatched. CDR3 in amino acids: CAWSKRTSGGAYTGELFF. CDR3 nucleotides: TGTGCCTGGAGTAAGAGGACTAGCGGGGGGGCCTACACCGGGGAGCTGTTTTTT. The complete variable domain, with remaining parts taken from reference TRBV30 and TRBJ2-2, reads SQTIHQWPATLVQPVGSPLSLECTVEGTSNPNLYWYRQAAGRGLQLLFYSVGIGQISSEVPQNLSASRPQDRQFILSSKKLLLSDSGFYLCAWSKRTSGGAYTGELFFGEGSRLTVL.

The chain uses TRBV18 and TRBJ2-5; D is uncertain. Germline V lookup: CDR1 KGHSH, CDR2 LQKENI. Trimming took 6 bases from V and 1 from J, leaving 12 bases between them. This CDR3 comprises 14 residues. DNA for the CDR3: TGTGCCAGCTCCCCTGCGGTGACCCAAGAGACCCAGTACTTC. Translation gives CASSPAVTQETQYF.

The gene calls are TRBV7-6 and TRBJ1-1; tentative D call: TRBD1 (6 bases). This CDR3 has 13 amino acids. Germline V gives CDR1 SGHVS, CDR2 FNYEAQ. Between the trimmed V and J ends, which lost 2 bases and 3 bases, there was a span of 7 bases. The CDR3 protein is CASSLKGDTEAFF. DNA of the CDR3: TGTGCCAGCAGCTTAAAGGGGGACACTGAAGCTTTCTTT. The full variable domain, completed using reference TRBV7-6 and TRBJ1-1, is GAGVSQSPRYKVTKRGQDVALRCDPISGHVSLYWYRQALGQGPEFLTYFNYEAQQDKSGLPNDRFSAERPEGSISTLTIQRTEQRDSAMYRCASSLKGDTEAFFGQGTRLTVV.

The chain combines TRBV11-3 with TRBJ2-1; TRBD1 might be the D (6 bases). The CDR3 has 15 amino acids. CDR1 SGHNT and CDR2 YENEEA come from the germline V gene. The V end lost 1 base, the J end lost 4 bases, and 11 bases lay between the germline ends. The CDR3 coding sequence is TGTGCCAGCAGCTTAGGGGGGCCGGGTTACAATGAGCAGTTCTTC. Its protein is CASSLGGPGYNEQFF.

The chain joins TRBV30 to TRBJ2-6; maybe TRBD2 (6 bases). Trimming cost V 0 bases and J 2 bases, with 8 bases left between them. This CDR3 region has 15 residues. Per germline, CDR1 GTSNPN and CDR2 SVGIG (reference sequence). As DNA, the CDR3 is TGTGCCTGGAGTGTTGGAGGGACTGGGGCCAACGTCCTGACTTTC. This encodes CAWSVGGTGANVLTF.

This clone was seen once. The chain uses TRBV7-2 and TRBJ2-3; perhaps D is TRBD1 or TRBD2 (6 bases each). The CDR3 runs to 15 residues. Germline V gene data show CDR1 as SGHTA and CDR2 as FQGNSA. Trimming took off 1 base at V and 2 bases at J, with 10 bases between the two ends. CDR3 region: CASSLVGGPTDTQYF. The CDR3 nucleotides read TGTGCCAGCAGCTTAGTTGGGGGGCCCACAGATACGCAGTATTTT.

The chain recombines TRBV19 with TRBJ2-3; 9 bases are a match to TRBD1. The junction had 14 bases not matched to a gene; V was cut back by 4 bases and J by 0 bases. CDR1 and CDR2 (germline): LNHDA, SQIVND (reference sequence). The CDR3 spans 19 residues. The CDR3 coding sequence is TGTGCCAGTAGTACCAGACAGGGGGGCCTAAATACTAGCACAGATACGCAGTATTTT. This codes for CASSTRQGGLNTSTDTQYF.